This T cell receptor beta chain derives from a study of blood T cell repertoires in COVID-19. Across the study: Samples came from the United States, Italy and Spain, spanning acute and convalescent COVID-19.

In the authors' workflow: Estimated nucleated cell counts came from reference gene primer amplification. Produced via immunoSEQ multiplex PCR; TCRdb's table is partial and in-frame only. V and J calls and clone size are given by that table; D and trimming were obtained from the DNA. The data hold about 100,000 clones, with about 85% observed a single time. The CDR3 contains 14 residues. CDR1 is SGHAT, CDR2 FQNNGV, per germline. Trimming cost V 3 bases and J 1 base, with 9 bases left between them. This clonotype was sampled from a man aged 50-59 years with active or convalescent COVID-19. The V and J genes are TRBV11-2 and TRBJ1-1; unclear D gene. Input material: peripheral blood. The CDR3 DNA follows: TGTGCCAGCAGCTTTAGTCGCACGAACACTGAAGCTTTCTTT. It is translated as CASSFSRTNTEAFF.